This is a list of T cell receptor beta chains from one sample in a study of T cell repertoires in cytomegalovirus infection. TCRdb reanalysed the reads using MiXCR and keeps one entry per CDR3 protein. The sample consists of fewer than 300,000 distinct CDR3 sequences, under 30% of them appearing once. Sequencing was done on a sample of PBMCs. The receptor set was obtained from a human donor in good health (CMV status not recorded). Some clones in this sample may be carry-over from other donors' samples. The CDR3 runs from the conserved cysteine through the conserved F or W. Each record gives: V gene, clone size, J gene, D gene, CDR3 protein, CDR3 DNA. A D gene is named only where the DNA matches it firmly. Expanded clones get a size class; other rows say once, few or many, or leave the size out.

v_gene: TRBV28; abundance: many; j_gene: TRBJ2-7; d_gene: TRBD2; CDR3aa: CASSLFSGSLLYEQYF; CDR3nt: TGTGCCAGCAGTTTGTTTAGCGGGAGCCTCCTCTACGAGCAGTACTTC
v_gene: TRBV7-3; abundance: NA; j_gene: TRBJ2-3; d_gene: NA; CDR3aa: CASSSGTHTDTQYF; CDR3nt: TGTGCCAGCAGCTCCGGGACTCACACAGATACGCAGTATTTT
v_gene: TRBV4-2; abundance: many; j_gene: TRBJ2-7; d_gene: NA; CDR3aa: CASGRDRNYEQYF; CDR3nt: TGTGCCAGCGGGCGGGACAGAAACTACGAGCAGTACTTC
v_gene: TRBV7-9; abundance: few; j_gene: TRBJ2-3; d_gene: NA; CDR3aa: CASSSRTPTDTQYF; CDR3nt: TGTGCCAGCAGCTCTCGGACACCAACAGATACGCAGTATTTT
v_gene: TRBV19; abundance: NA; j_gene: TRBJ2-7; d_gene: TRBD2; CDR3aa: CASSTTAGGYEQYF; CDR3nt: TGTGCCAGTAGTACCACAGCGGGGGGCTACGAGCAGTACTTC
v_gene: TRBV12-3/TRBV12-4; abundance: few; j_gene: TRBJ2-7; d_gene: TRBD2; CDR3aa: CASNLAGTYEQYF; CDR3nt: TGTGCCAGCAATCTAGCGGGGACCTACGAGCAGTACTTC
v_gene: TRBV28; abundance: NA; j_gene: TRBJ1-1; d_gene: NA; CDR3aa: CASTSPAGVLNTEAFF; CDR3nt: TGTGCCAGCACCTCCCCGGCAGGGGTTCTGAACACTGAAGCTTTCTTT
v_gene: TRBV19; abundance: NA; j_gene: TRBJ1-2; d_gene: NA; CDR3aa: CASNFGVPDYGYTF; CDR3nt: TGTGCCAGTAATTTTGGGGTGCCAGACTATGGCTACACCTTC
v_gene: TRBV12-3/TRBV12-4; abundance: NA; j_gene: TRBJ1-5; d_gene: NA; CDR3aa: CASSLGGSNQPQLF; CDR3nt: TGTGCCAGCAGTTTAGGGGGAAGCAATCAGCCCCAGCTTTTT
v_gene: TRBV28; abundance: NA; j_gene: TRBJ1-3; d_gene: TRBD1; CDR3aa: CASRSGGAPLSGNTIYF; CDR3nt: TGTGCCAGCAGATCAGGGGGCGCCCCTCTCTCTGGAAACACCATATATTTT
v_gene: TRBV7-4; abundance: NA; j_gene: TRBJ2-1; d_gene: TRBD2; CDR3aa: CASIPGLAGRLSSYNEQFF; CDR3nt: TGTGCCAGCATTCCGGGACTAGCGGGACGTCTAAGCTCCTACAATGAGCAGTTCTTC
v_gene: TRBV7-2; abundance: many; j_gene: TRBJ2-7; d_gene: NA; CDR3aa: CASSLGSGNEQYF; CDR3nt: TGTGCCAGCAGCTTAGGGTCAGGTAACGAGCAGTACTTC
v_gene: TRBV25-1; abundance: NA; j_gene: TRBJ1-1; d_gene: NA; CDR3aa: CASSGVFGSEAFF; CDR3nt: TGTGCCAGCAGTGGGGTCTTTGGCTCTGAAGCTTTCTTT
v_gene: TRBV29-1; abundance: NA; j_gene: TRBJ1-1; d_gene: NA; CDR3aa: CSARRGMNTEAFF; CDR3nt: TGCAGCGCACGTAGAGGGATGAACACTGAAGCTTTCTTT
v_gene: TRBV2; abundance: NA; j_gene: TRBJ2-1; d_gene: NA; CDR3aa: CASSEARGGPYNEQFF; CDR3nt: TGTGCCAGCAGTGAAGCGAGGGGCGGGCCCTACAATGAGCAGTTCTTC
v_gene: TRBV11-2; abundance: few; j_gene: TRBJ1-5; d_gene: NA; CDR3aa: CASSSRTLYSNQPQHF; CDR3nt: TGTGCCAGCAGCTCACGGACACTTTATAGCAATCAGCCCCAGCATTTT
v_gene: TRBV5-1; abundance: NA; j_gene: TRBJ2-1; d_gene: NA; CDR3aa: CASSLAADSGQNEQFF; CDR3nt: TGCGCCAGCAGCTTGGCCGCGGATTCTGGTCAAAATGAGCAGTTCTTC
v_gene: TRBV7-4; abundance: NA; j_gene: TRBJ2-1; d_gene: NA; CDR3aa: CASSSQVEQFF; CDR3nt: TGTGCCAGCAGCTCACAGGTTGAGCAGTTCTTC
v_gene: TRBV7-2; abundance: NA; j_gene: TRBJ1-5; d_gene: NA; CDR3aa: CASSPSWSGQPQHF; CDR3nt: TGTGCCAGCAGTCCCTCCTGGAGCGGTCAGCCCCAGCATTTT
v_gene: TRBV12-3/TRBV12-4; abundance: few; j_gene: TRBJ2-7; d_gene: NA; CDR3aa: CASTRGWGNEQYF; CDR3nt: TGTGCCAGCACCCGGGGTTGGGGTAACGAGCAGTACTTC
v_gene: TRBV7-2; abundance: many; j_gene: TRBJ2-5; d_gene: TRBD2; CDR3aa: CASSHGLAGVFETQYF; CDR3nt: TGTGCCAGCAGTCACGGACTAGCGGGAGTCTTTGAGACCCAGTACTTC
v_gene: TRBV6-5; abundance: many; j_gene: TRBJ2-7; d_gene: NA; CDR3aa: CASFSRDGTYEQYF; CDR3nt: TGTGCCAGTTTTAGCAGGGACGGCACCTACGAGCAGTACTTC
v_gene: TRBV2; abundance: few; j_gene: TRBJ1-4; d_gene: NA; CDR3aa: CASLRRSNEKLFF; CDR3nt: TGTGCCAGTCTCAGGAGATCAAATGAAAAACTGTTTTTT
v_gene: TRBV2; abundance: NA; j_gene: TRBJ1-6; d_gene: NA; CDR3aa: CASTRVNSPLHF; CDR3nt: TGTGCCAGCACGAGGGTTAATTCACCCCTCCACTTT
v_gene: TRBV3-1; abundance: NA; j_gene: TRBJ2-7; d_gene: NA; CDR3aa: CASSQGLGHSYEQYF; CDR3nt: TGTGCCAGCAGCCAAGGCTTGGGCCACTCCTACGAGCAGTACTTC
v_gene: TRBV20-1; abundance: few; j_gene: TRBJ1-5; d_gene: NA; CDR3aa: CSAQPLRGARGNQPQHF; CDR3nt: TGCAGTGCTCAACCCCTTCGGGGGGCGCGGGGCAATCAGCCCCAGCATTTT
v_gene: TRBV7-2; abundance: NA; j_gene: TRBJ1-1; d_gene: NA; CDR3aa: CASSLAGRDTEAFF; CDR3nt: TGTGCCAGCAGCTTGGCTGGACGAGACACTGAAGCTTTCTTT
v_gene: TRBV5-4; abundance: NA; j_gene: TRBJ2-1; d_gene: TRBD1; CDR3aa: CASAGQETYNEQFF; CDR3nt: TGTGCCAGCGCCGGACAGGAAACTTACAATGAGCAGTTCTTC
v_gene: TRBV12-3/TRBV12-4; abundance: NA; j_gene: TRBJ2-4; d_gene: NA; CDR3aa: CASSLIGFGGVKNIQYF; CDR3nt: TGTGCCAGCAGTTTAATAGGGTTTGGAGGGGTAAAAAACATTCAGTACTTC
v_gene: TRBV7-2; abundance: many; j_gene: TRBJ1-2; d_gene: TRBD1; CDR3aa: CASSLTGTVNYGYTF; CDR3nt: TGTGCCAGCAGCTTAACTGGGACAGTTAACTATGGCTACACCTTC
v_gene: TRBV6-1; abundance: NA; j_gene: TRBJ2-7; d_gene: TRBD1; CDR3aa: CAIKDRAGYEQYF; CDR3nt: TGTGCCATCAAGGACAGGGCCGGATACGAGCAGTACTTC
v_gene: TRBV7-9; abundance: NA; j_gene: TRBJ2-5; d_gene: NA; CDR3aa: CASSLAKGNLNKETQYF; CDR3nt: TGTGCCAGCAGCTTAGCGAAAGGAAATCTAAATAAGGAGACCCAGTACTTC
v_gene: TRBV7-2; abundance: many; j_gene: TRBJ1-1; d_gene: NA; CDR3aa: CASSPPGRSTEAFF; CDR3nt: TGTGCCAGCAGCCCCCCAGGCAGGAGCACTGAAGCTTTCTTT
v_gene: TRBV7-2; abundance: NA; j_gene: TRBJ1-3; d_gene: NA; CDR3aa: CASSLAGGVVTIYF; CDR3nt: TGTGCCAGCAGCTTAGCTGGAGGGGTAGTCACCATATATTTT
v_gene: TRBV2; abundance: NA; j_gene: TRBJ1-4; d_gene: TRBD1; CDR3aa: CASSGNRGDEKLFF; CDR3nt: TGTGCCAGCAGTGGAAACAGGGGGGACGAAAAACTGTTTTTT
v_gene: TRBV7-2; abundance: few; j_gene: TRBJ2-1; d_gene: TRBD2; CDR3aa: CASILSGSGYNEQFF; CDR3nt: TGTGCCAGCATTCTTAGCGGGAGCGGGTACAATGAGCAGTTCTTC
v_gene: TRBV7-8; abundance: many; j_gene: TRBJ1-5; d_gene: TRBD1; CDR3aa: CASSPQDRGRGNQPQHF; CDR3nt: TGTGCCAGCAGCCCCCAAGACAGGGGGCGAGGCAATCAGCCCCAGCATTTT
v_gene: TRBV12-3/TRBV12-4; abundance: many; j_gene: TRBJ1-1; d_gene: TRBD1; CDR3aa: CASSLEQGAEAFF; CDR3nt: TGTGCCAGCAGTTTAGAACAGGGGGCTGAAGCTTTCTTT
v_gene: TRBV5-1; abundance: NA; j_gene: TRBJ2-7; d_gene: TRBD2; CDR3aa: CASSWGGIEQYF; CDR3nt: TGCGCCAGCAGCTGGGGGGGGATCGAGCAGTACTTC
v_gene: TRBV19; abundance: NA; j_gene: TRBJ1-2; d_gene: NA; CDR3aa: CASSKPQTGRRYYGYTF; CDR3nt: TGTGCCAGTAGTAAACCTCAGACAGGCCGGCGGTACTATGGCTACACCTTC
v_gene: TRBV30; abundance: few; j_gene: TRBJ1-3; d_gene: NA; CDR3aa: CACLQAAGNTIYF; CDR3nt: TGTGCCTGCCTTCAGGCAGCTGGAAACACCATATATTTT
v_gene: TRBV28; abundance: few; j_gene: TRBJ2-5; d_gene: TRBD2; CDR3aa: CASRDSGRAGETQYF; CDR3nt: TGTGCCAGCAGGGACAGCGGGAGGGCCGGTGAGACCCAGTACTTC
v_gene: TRBV7-6; abundance: many; j_gene: TRBJ2-3; d_gene: TRBD2; CDR3aa: CASSLEVTSGPTDTQYF; CDR3nt: TGTGCCAGCAGCTTAGAGGTGACTAGCGGGCCCACAGATACGCAGTATTTT
v_gene: TRBV7-9; abundance: NA; j_gene: TRBJ1-4; d_gene: NA; CDR3aa: CASSFRGSTEKLFF; CDR3nt: TGTGCCAGCAGCTTCAGGGGATCGACTGAAAAACTGTTTTTT
v_gene: TRBV7-2; abundance: many; j_gene: TRBJ2-2; d_gene: TRBD1; CDR3aa: CASSPGQGGELFF; CDR3nt: TGTGCCAGCAGTCCAGGACAGGGGGGGGAGCTGTTTTTT
v_gene: TRBV20-1; abundance: NA; j_gene: TRBJ2-2; d_gene: NA; CDR3aa: CSARDQSTGELFF; CDR3nt: TGCAGTGCTAGAGATCAGTCCACCGGGGAGCTGTTTTTT
v_gene: TRBV19; abundance: few; j_gene: TRBJ2-7; d_gene: TRBD1; CDR3aa: CASSKNRDSSYEQYF; CDR3nt: TGTGCCAGTAGTAAAAACCGGGACAGTTCCTACGAGCAGTACTTC